This TCR beta chain was sequenced in a study of shared clonotypes between healthy human individuals. Assay used: immunoSEQ multiplex PCR; TCRdb lists only in-frame clones, some missing. The table includes roughly 2,500,000 clones, over 85% detected once. Trimming pared 2 bases from V and 4 bases from J, leaving 31 bases between. This CDR3 is built from 20 residues. CDR1 is SGHTS and CDR2 is YDEGEE in the germline V gene. This sequence joins TRBV5-8 and TRBJ2-7; possibly TRBD1 for D (6 bases). The origin of this receptor is a man younger than 35 in good health. Some clones in this sample may be carry-over from other donors' samples. The source material was naive CD4+ T cells from PBMCs. Subset described: CD45RA+ positively selected. CDR3 in amino acids: CASSFPIRGEKGTPRYEQYF. For the CDR3, the DNA is TGTGCCAGCAGCTTCCCCATCAGGGGCGAAAAAGGGACCCCCCGATACGAGCAGTACTTC.